The 19 T cell receptor beta chains below all came from one sample that was sequenced in a study of neurological immune-mediated disorders. TCRdb reanalysed the 5' RACE reads using MiXCR and keeps one entry per CDR3 protein. The sample has about 120,000 distinct CDR3 sequences, about 3.2% seen once; the top ten hold over 1%. What was sequenced was PBMCs. The receptor set was obtained from a young woman with multiple sclerosis.

This clonotype occurred many times. The chain joins TRBV4-3 to TRBJ2-2, with D unresolved. The CDR3 runs 14 residues. Germline V gives CDR1 LGHNA, CDR2 YSLEER. The V and J ends lost 0 bases and 5 bases respectively, with 7 bases between them. As DNA, the CDR3 is TGCGCCAGCAGCCAAGATTTTAGAACCGGGGAGCTGTTTTTT. This sequence encodes CASSQDFRTGELFF.

This clonotype was seen many times. The chain recombines TRBV4-1 with TRBJ1-6; 7 bases match TRBD1. From germline, CDR1 is MGHRA and CDR2 YSYEKL. J gave up 5 bases and V 4 bases, and 2 bases lay outside the gene matches. The CDR3 has 14 residues. The CDR3 DNA reads as TGCGCCAGCAGCCCGGGGACAGATAATTCACCCCTCCACTTT. Its protein product is CASSPGTDNSPLHF.

The sample holds a few counts of this clonotype. The V call is TRBV28, the J call TRBJ2-5; D uncertain. The CDR3 sequence is 15 residues long. V was clipped by 2 bases and J by 4 bases, with 14 bases between them. Germline CDR1 and CDR2: MDHEN and SYDVKM. In DNA, the CDR3 is TGTGCCAGCAGTTTAGCAACAAGGGTGGGAGAGACCCAGTACTTC. Protein product: CASSLATRVGETQYF. The whole variable domain, remainder taken from reference TRBV28 and TRBJ2-5, is DVKVTQSSRYLVKRTGEKVFLECVQDMDHENMFWYRQDPGLGLRLIYFSYDVKMKEKGDIPEGYSVSREKKERFSLILESASTNQTSMYLCASSLATRVGETQYFGPGTRLLVL.

This clonotype was seen at least ten times. The CDR3 loop is CASSLLSQGQETQYF. The CDR3 nucleotides read TGTGCCAGCAGCTTACTGTCCCAAGGTCAAGAGACCCAGTACTTC. The rearrangement links TRBV7-6 to TRBJ2-5, with D unclear. The CDR3 covers 15 residues. Trimming left V 2 bases short and J 2 bases short, with 12 bases between. CDR1 is SGHVS, CDR2 FNYEAQ, per germline.

This clonotype was picked up many times. The chain couples TRBV28 to TRBJ2-7; a possible D gene is TRBD2 (6 bases). Germline V gene lookup returns CDR1 MDHEN and CDR2 SYDVKM. CDR3 length: 16 amino acids. The germline V and J ends were trimmed by 6 bases and 0 bases, with 18 bases remaining between them. CDR3 nucleotides: TGTGCCAGCAGCAAGCCAAGGGACTCTCTCTCCTACGAGCAGTACTTC. This encodes CASSKPRDSLSYEQYF. Full variable domain (missing parts from reference TRBV28 and TRBJ2-7): DVKVTQSSRYLVKRTGEKVFLECVQDMDHENMFWYRQDPGLGLRLIYFSYDVKMKEKGDIPEGYSVSREKKERFSLILESASTNQTSMYLCASSKPRDSLSYEQYFGPGTRLTVT.

In its sample, this clonotype was seen many times. V gene TRBV7-8 combines with J gene TRBJ2-2; D is ambiguous. The germline gives CDR1 SGHVS, CDR2 FQNEAQ. Trimming removed 3 bases at V and 5 bases at J, with 7 bases between. The CDR3 runs 13 residues. In DNA, the CDR3 is TGTGCCAGCAGCTTGACCAAAACCGGGGAGCTGTTTTTT. This encodes CASSLTKTGELFF.

This clonotype was seen at least ten times. The J gene is TRBJ2-5, the V gene TRBV7-9; D perhaps matches TRBD2 (5 bases). The V end was cut by 1 base, the J end by 7 bases, with 10 bases between. The CDR3 is made up of 13 amino acids. Germline V CDR1 and CDR2: SEHNR, FQNEAQ (reference sequence). CDR3 in amino acids: CASSLDTEGTQYF. The CDR3 DNA reads TGTGCCAGCAGCTTAGATACAGAGGGGACCCAGTACTTC.

This clonotype was seen at least ten times. This rearrangement joins TRBV6-2 or TRBV6-3 to TRBJ1-1, with a possible D match to TRBD1 (5 bases). Germline CDR1 MNHEY, CDR2 SVGEGT. Trimming stripped 6 bases from V and 0 bases from J, with 14 bases between. The CDR3 runs to 15 residues. The CDR3: CASSRGGSMNTEAFF. CDR3 in DNA: TGTGCCAGCAGCCGCGGGGGGTCCATGAACACTGAAGCTTTCTTT.

The table lists this clonotype with many counts. The rearrangement uses TRBV6-2 or TRBV6-3 and TRBJ1-1; tentatively, D is TRBD1 (6 bases). CDR1 and CDR2 from the germline V gene are MNHEY and SVGEGT. With 5 bases removed from V and 0 bases from J, the gap between germline ends came to 16 bases. This CDR3 comprises 16 residues. Here the CDR3 DNA reads TGTGCCAGCAGTCCCCGGGGGCGGATGGTGAACACTGAAGCTTTCTTT. Protein: CASSPRGRMVNTEAFF.

This clonotype occurred many times. The chain uses TRBV29-1 and TRBJ2-2; the match to TRBD2 covers 7 bases. CDR1 is SQVTM and CDR2 is ANQGSEA in the germline V gene. The length of the CDR3 is 15 residues. With V trimmed by 6 bases and J by 0 bases, 7 bases remained unmatched. The CDR3 is CSVLSAGTNTGELFF. The CDR3 nucleotides are TGCAGCGTCCTGTCAGCGGGAACGAACACCGGGGAGCTGTTTTTT.

Comment on this clonotype: Since a much larger clone is just one base distant, this may be a read error. The chain employs TRBV6-6 and TRBJ2-7, with 7 nucleotides matching TRBD1. This CDR3 spans 11 amino acids. The germline gives CDR1 MNHNY, CDR2 SVGAGI (reference sequence). DNA of the CDR3: TGTGAAACAGGGGTTCCCTACGAGCAGTACTTC. It specifies CETGVPYEQYF.

This clonotype occurred many times. The V gene is TRBV19, the J gene TRBJ2-3; TRBD1 is a possible D gene (5 bases). The V gene's germline CDR1 is LNHDA and CDR2 SQIVND (reference sequence). V gave up 5 bases and J gave up 6 bases, with 18 bases separating them. The CDR3 loop spans 15 amino acids. The CDR3, as DNA: TGTGCCAGTAGTCATGAGGACATTAGAAGGGATACGCAGTATTTT. Its protein product is CASSHEDIRRDTQYF.

There are many counts of this clonotype. The chain recombines TRBV20-1 with TRBJ1-1; 8 nucleotides line up with TRBD1. This CDR3 has 13 amino acids. J was trimmed by 5 bases and V by 6 bases; bases with no gene match: 8. Germline V gives CDR1 DFQATT, CDR2 SNEGSKA (reference sequence). The CDR3 region is CSARRRGRTEAFF. For the CDR3, the DNA is TGCAGTGCCCGACGCAGGGGGCGGACTGAAGCTTTCTTT.

This clonotype was recorded at least ten times. CDR3 in amino acids: CATLRTGENYGYTF. The CDR3 region has the DNA TGTGCCACGCTAAGGACAGGGGAGAACTATGGCTACACCTTC. This rearrangement joins TRBV10-3 to TRBJ1-2; 9 bases map to TRBD1. Germline V gene data show CDR1 as ENHRY and CDR2 as SYGVKD. V was pared by 10 bases and J by 2 bases, with 8 bases of the junction left unmatched. The CDR3 runs to 14 residues.

This clonotype was picked up many times. This chain links TRBV20-1 with TRBJ2-1; 10 bases are shared with TRBD2. This CDR3 has 16 residues. Germline CDR1 is DFQATT and CDR2 is SNEGSKA (reference sequence). V lost 0 bases and J lost 4; bases outside the gene matches: 6. CDR3 sequence reads: CSARDPRTSGYNEQFF. The DNA of the CDR3 is TGCAGTGCTAGAGATCCGAGGACTAGCGGTTACAATGAGCAGTTCTTC.

There are a few counts of this clonotype. Germline is not matched at one junction end, which may reflect a read error. The V and J genes are TRBV11-2 and TRBJ2-3; no clear D gene. The CDR3 has 12 residues. Looked up from germline, CDR1 is SGHAT and CDR2 is FQNNGV. The CDR3 DNA reads as TGTGACAGCAGCTCGCATGGGGATACGCAGTATTTT. The encoded protein is CDSSSHGDTQYF.

This clonotype was detected many times. J is TRBJ2-5 and V is TRBV5-1, with 8 bases lining up with TRBD1. The length of the CDR3 is 15 residues. V shed 2 bases, J shed 1 base, and the junction held 4 bases outside the gene matches. CDR1 is SGHRS and CDR2 is YFSETQ in the germline V gene. CDR3: CASSFRQGSQETQYF. Here the CDR3 DNA reads TGCGCCAGCAGCTTTCGACAGGGGAGCCAAGAGACCCAGTACTTC.

This clonotype was counted many times. The chain joins TRBV7-2 to TRBJ1-6; TRBD1 might be the D (5 bases). The CDR3 is 16 residues long. Per germline, CDR1 SGHTA and CDR2 FQGNSA. V was pared by 5 bases and J by 5 bases, with 16 bases between. The CDR3 coding sequence is TGTGCCAGCAGCCTCAACCCGGGGACCGATAATTCACCCCTCCACTTT. Protein sequence: CASSLNPGTDNSPLHF.

This clonotype was counted ten times or more. The chain combines TRBV20-1 with TRBJ1-1; D is perhaps TRBD1 (5 bases). CDR3 size: 13 residues. In germline, CDR1 is DFQATT, CDR2 SNEGSKA (reference sequence). Trimming pared 4 bases from V and 11 bases from J, leaving 20 bases between. This CDR3 is CSAKGSGQGSAFF. The CDR3 coding sequence is TGCAGTGCTAAGGGGTCTGGCCAGGGTTCGGCTTTCTTT.